The clone carrying this T cell receptor beta chain has only a few counts. The length of the CDR3 is 15 residues. From germline, CDR1 is SGHAT and CDR2 FQDESV (reference sequence). V lost 1 base and J lost 6; bases outside the gene matches: 5. The second PCR ran about 6 to 12 cycles with a sample-barcoded 5' primer and J-beta primers. Each CDR3 protein gets one entry after TCRdb re-called the 5' RACE reads with MiXCR. Altogether almost 800,000 distinct CDR3 sequences are present, roughly 64% being singletons, with the ten largest covering 20% to 25%. This entry belongs to a study of blood T cells in healthy people across ages.

Sequencing input: blood. This receptor was taken from a man aged 25 to 40 in good health. This chain uses TRBV11-1 with TRBJ2-1; 8 nucleotides align to TRBD2. CDR3 sequence reads: CASSLGTSLSNEQFF. In nucleotides, the CDR3 is TGTGCCAGCAGCTTAGGGACTAGCCTTAGCAATGAGCAGTTCTTC.